The clone carrying this T cell receptor beta chain was observed a single time. Antigen specificity is unknown. TCRdb's copy holds only in-frame clones and misses some; the assay was immunoSEQ multiplex PCR. Here the sample spans hundreds of thousands of clones, more than 80% being singletons. The data were taken from a study of cytomegalovirus exposure and HLA in healthy donors. Background on the study: In a later analysis, the 120 or so validation repertoires were reported to have used the same platform as the approximately 690 first-cohort repertoires.

CDR3 length equals 11 residues. Looked up from germline, CDR1 is SGHRS and CDR2 is YFSETQ. V lost 5 bases and J lost 5, with 6 bases in between. General observations from the study: Rare TCR sequences predominated, though certain public TCRs were found in many donors. The study listed under 200 cytomegalovirus-associated TCR beta chains.

The V and J genes are TRBV5-1 and TRBJ2-3; D gene uncertain. The sequenced material came from PBMCs. The receptor comes from a woman aged 18-30 years in good health and CMV-seronegative. The CDR3 nucleotides are TGCGCCAGCAGGGCTGGAGATACGCAGTATTTT. This sequence encodes CASRAGDTQYF.